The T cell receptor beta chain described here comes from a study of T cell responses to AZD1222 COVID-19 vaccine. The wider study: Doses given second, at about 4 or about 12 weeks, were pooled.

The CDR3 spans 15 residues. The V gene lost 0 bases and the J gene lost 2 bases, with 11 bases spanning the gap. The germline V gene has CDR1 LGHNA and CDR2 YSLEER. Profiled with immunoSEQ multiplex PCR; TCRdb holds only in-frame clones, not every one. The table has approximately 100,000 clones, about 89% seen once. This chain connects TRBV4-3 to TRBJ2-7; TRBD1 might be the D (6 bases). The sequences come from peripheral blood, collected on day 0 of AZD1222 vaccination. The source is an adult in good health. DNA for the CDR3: TGCGCCAGCAGCCAAGACACTTACAGGGCCTACGAGCAGTACTTC. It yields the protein CASSQDTYRAYEQYF.